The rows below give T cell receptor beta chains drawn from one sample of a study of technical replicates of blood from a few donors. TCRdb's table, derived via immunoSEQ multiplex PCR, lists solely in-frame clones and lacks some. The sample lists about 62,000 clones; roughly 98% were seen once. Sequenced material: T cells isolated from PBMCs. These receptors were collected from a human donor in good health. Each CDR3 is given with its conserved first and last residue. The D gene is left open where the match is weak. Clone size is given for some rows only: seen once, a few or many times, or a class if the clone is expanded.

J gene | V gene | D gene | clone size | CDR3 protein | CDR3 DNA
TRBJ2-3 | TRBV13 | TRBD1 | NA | CASSYPRDRSTDTQYF | TGTGCCAGCAGCTATCCCCGGGACAGGAGCACAGATACGCAGTATTTT
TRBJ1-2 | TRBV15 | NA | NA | CATSRGPDSSYGYTF | TGTGCCACCAGCAGAGGCCCGGACAGTAGCTATGGCTACACCTTC
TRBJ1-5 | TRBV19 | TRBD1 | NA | CASSFRGQEPNQPQHF | TGTGCCAGTAGTTTTAGAGGACAGGAGCCCAATCAGCCCCAGCATTTT
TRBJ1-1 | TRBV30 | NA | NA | CAWSPRRVNTEAFF | TGTGCCTGGAGTCCCCGGAGGGTGAACACTGAAGCTTTCTTT
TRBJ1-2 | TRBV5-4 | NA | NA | CASSLVPRANYGYTF | TGTGCCAGCAGCTTGGTTCCACGAGCTAACTATGGCTACACCTTC
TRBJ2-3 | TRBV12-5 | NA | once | CASGLMGGRTDTQYF | TGTGCTAGTGGTTTGATGGGGGGACGCACAGATACGCAGTATTTT
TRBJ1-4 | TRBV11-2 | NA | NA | CASSLGSVGKTNEKLFF | TGTGCCAGCAGCTTAGGCAGTGTTGGTAAGACTAATGAAAAACTGTTTTTT
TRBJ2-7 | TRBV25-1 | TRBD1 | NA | CASTKGQGFDEQYF | TGTGCCAGCACCAAGGGACAGGGGTTTGACGAGCAGTACTTC
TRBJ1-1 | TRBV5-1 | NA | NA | CASSSGQPSAEAFF | TGCGCCAGCAGCTCCGGACAGCCCTCCGCTGAAGCTTTCTTT
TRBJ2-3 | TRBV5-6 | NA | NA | CASSPSTDTQYF | TGTGCCAGCAGTCCTAGCACAGATACGCAGTATTTT
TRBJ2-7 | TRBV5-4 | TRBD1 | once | CASSLRGTGSYEQYF | TGTGCCAGCAGCTTGCGAGGGACAGGGTCCTACGAGCAGTACTTC
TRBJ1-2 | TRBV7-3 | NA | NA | CASSLTGEGRSGYTF | TGTGCCAGCAGCTTAACGGGCGAGGGTCGGTCTGGCTACACCTTC
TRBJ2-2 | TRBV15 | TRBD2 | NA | CATSPYGGGKSNTGELFF | TGTGCCACCAGTCCGTACGGGGGAGGGAAATCTAACACCGGGGAGCTGTTTTTT
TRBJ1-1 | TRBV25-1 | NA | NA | CASRNWGSEAFF | TGTGCCAGCAGAAACTGGGGCTCTGAAGCTTTCTTT
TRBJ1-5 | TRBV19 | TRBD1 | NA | CASSIRTGISNQPQHF | TGTGCCAGTAGTATTAGGACAGGGATTAGCAATCAGCCCCAGCATTTT
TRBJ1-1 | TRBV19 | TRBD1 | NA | CASKGGPNTEAFF | TGTGCCAGTAAAGGGGGCCCGAACACTGAAGCTTTCTTT
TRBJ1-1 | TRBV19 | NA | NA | CASTGEGSWTEAFF | TGTGCCAGTACCGGGGAGGGGAGTTGGACTGAAGCTTTCTTT
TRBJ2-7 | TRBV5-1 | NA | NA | CASSQGGGSYEQYF | TGCGCCAGCAGCCAGGGCGGCGGATCCTACGAGCAGTACTTC